These 18 T cell receptor beta chains came from one sample sequenced in a study of T cells expressing NK-cell markers (dated by TCRdb to the early 2020s). The library came from 5' RACE. Sequencing relied on an Illumina HiSeq 2000. The reads, reprocessed by TCRdb, yield one row per CDR3 protein sequence and no DNA. This sample's clone table shows about 190,000 distinct CDR3 sequences. The biggest ten clones account for roughly 21% of the sample. The sequencing input was blood T cells: a sorted CD56 or NKG2C T cell subset, CD4+ or CD8+ T cells, or bulk PBMC T cells (not recorded which). These receptors all come from a man aged 18 to 70 in good health.

This rearrangement joins TRBV7-9 to TRBJ1-2; as DNA is missing, the TRBD1 call by TCRdb cannot be tested. Per germline, CDR1 SEHNR and CDR2 FQNEAQ (reference sequence). The CDR3 extends over 15 amino acids. CDR3: CASSLDRGLHYGYTF.

V gene TRBV6-5 combines with J gene TRBJ1-3; TCRdb designates TRBD1, a call that cannot be tested without DNA. Germline V gives CDR1 MNHEY, CDR2 SVGAGI. The CDR3 runs 19 residues. This CDR3 reads CASSYSGQETGVPGNTIYF.

The chain joins TRBV12-3 or TRBV12-4 to TRBJ2-5; the D call from TCRdb, TRBD2, cannot be confirmed without DNA. The CDR3 has 14 amino acids. CDR3 sequence: CASSLGAPLETQYF.

This chain connects TRBV7-8 to TRBJ2-3; TCRdb's assignment of TRBD1 cannot be checked, as there is no DNA. Germline V gene lookup returns CDR1 SGHVS and CDR2 FQNEAQ. The CDR3 loop spans 17 amino acids. CDR3 region: CASSGDRTYQSTDTQYF.

The chain couples TRBV11-2 to TRBJ2-1; without DNA, the TCRdb call of TRBD1 cannot be checked. CDR3 size: 15 residues. CDR1 and CDR2 from the germline V gene are SGHAT and FQNNGV. CDR3 residues: CASSLGARTNLGQFF.

The chain joins TRBV3-1 to TRBJ1-1. In germline, CDR1 is LGHDT, CDR2 YNNKEL (reference sequence). The CDR3 runs 15 residues. CDR3 amino acids: CASSPDGVILTEAFF.

The J gene is TRBJ2-7, the V gene TRBV7-9; TCRdb proposes TRBD1, but this gene call is untestable without DNA. This CDR3 spans 16 amino acids. Germline CDR1 reads SEHNR; CDR2 reads FQNEAQ (reference sequence). CDR3 in amino acids: CASSDTTGTGGYEQYF.

The J gene is TRBJ2-7, the V gene TRBV2; lacking DNA, the TRBD1 call made by TCRdb goes unchecked. Germline V gene data show CDR1 as SNHLY and CDR2 as FYNNEI. The CDR3 is 12 residues long. CDR3 loop: CASNGATYEQYF. The whole variable domain, filled in from reference TRBV2 and TRBJ2-7, reads EPEVTQTPSHQVTQMGQEVILRCVPISNHLYFYWYRQILGQKVEFLVSFYNNEISEKSEIFDDQFSVERPDGSNFTLKIRSTKLEDSAMYFCASNGATYEQYFGPGTRLTVT.

The gene calls are TRBV28 and TRBJ2-5; TCRdb outputs TRBD2, but without DNA this stays unchecked. Germline V CDR1 and CDR2: MDHEN, SYDVKM. This CDR3 region has 20 residues. The CDR3 spells CASSVQKPGLAGGRQETQYF.

This rearrangement joins TRBV12-3 or TRBV12-4 to TRBJ1-1. The CDR3 totals 13 residues. This CDR3 is CASSFLTNTEAFF.

The chain combines TRBV27 with TRBJ2-1; TCRdb reports TRBD1, a call that lacks DNA to check it against. Germline loops: CDR1 MNHEY, CDR2 SMNVEV (reference sequence). This CDR3 contains 18 residues. The CDR3 region is CASSLLPPGQGPYNEQFF.

This chain links TRBV28 with TRBJ2-3; TCRdb's D call, TRBD1, is unchecked because there is no DNA. Germline CDR1 and CDR2: MDHEN and SYDVKM. The CDR3 has 18 residues. The CDR3 loop is CASRTVLPGQGLTDTQYF.

The chain is built from TRBV4-2 and TRBJ2-1. The CDR3 is 18 residues long. From germline, CDR1 is LGHNA and CDR2 YNFKEQ. The CDR3 region is CASSQASRADLPYNEQFF.

CDR3 sequence: CASSLVTTGETQYF. The gene calls are TRBV5-4 and TRBJ2-5; the D call from TCRdb, TRBD1, cannot be confirmed without DNA. Germline CDR1 SGHNT, CDR2 YYREEE (reference sequence). This CDR3 contains 14 residues. The variable domain in full, completed from reference TRBV5-4 and TRBJ2-5, reads ETGVTQSPTHLIKTRGQQVTLRCSSQSGHNTVSWYQQALGQGPQFIFQYYREEENGRGNFPPRFSGLQFPNYSSELNVNALELDDSALYLCASSLVTTGETQYFGPGTRLLVL.

The J gene is TRBJ2-1, the V gene TRBV28; TCRdb returns TRBD1, unconfirmable since there is no DNA. The CDR3 totals 15 residues. Germline-derived CDR1 and CDR2 are MDHEN and SYDVKM. The CDR3 is CASSQIGSGENEQFF.

The chain couples TRBV9 to TRBJ1-4; TCRdb's D call, TRBD1, is unchecked because there is no DNA. The CDR3 loop spans 15 amino acids. CDR1 and CDR2 from the germline V gene are SGDLS and YYNGEE. The CDR3: CASSATGASNEKLFF. The variable domain in full, completed from reference TRBV9 and TRBJ1-4, reads DSGVTQTPKHLITATGQRVTLRCSPRSGDLSVYWYQQSLDQGLQFLIQYYNGEERAKGNILERFSAQQFPDLHSELNLSSLELGDSALYFCASSATGASNEKLFFGSGTQLSVL.

J is TRBJ2-3 and V is TRBV2; the TRBD2 assignment by TCRdb is unverifiable without DNA. There are 15 residues in the CDR3. Germline CDR1 SNHLY, CDR2 FYNNEI. CDR3 residues: CASRFTEGGGDTQYF.

The chain carries TRBV13 and TRBJ2-5. This CDR3 comprises 14 residues. CDR1 and CDR2 (germline): PRHDT, FYEKMQ (reference sequence). The CDR3 sequence is CASSLDGGQETQYF.